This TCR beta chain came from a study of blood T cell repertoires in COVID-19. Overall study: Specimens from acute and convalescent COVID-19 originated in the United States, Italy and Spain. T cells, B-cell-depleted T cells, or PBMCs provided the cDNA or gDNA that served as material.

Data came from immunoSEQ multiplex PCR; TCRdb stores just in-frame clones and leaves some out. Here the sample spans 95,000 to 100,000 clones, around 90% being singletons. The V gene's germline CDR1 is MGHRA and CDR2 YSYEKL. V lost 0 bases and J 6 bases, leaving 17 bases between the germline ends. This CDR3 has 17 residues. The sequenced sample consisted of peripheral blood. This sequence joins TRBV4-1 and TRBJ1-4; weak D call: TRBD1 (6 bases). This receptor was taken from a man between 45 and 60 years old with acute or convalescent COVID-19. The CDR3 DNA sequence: TGCGCCAGCAGCCAAGAGAAACAGGGAACAATATATGAAAAACTGTTTTTT. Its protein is CASSQEKQGTIYEKLFF.